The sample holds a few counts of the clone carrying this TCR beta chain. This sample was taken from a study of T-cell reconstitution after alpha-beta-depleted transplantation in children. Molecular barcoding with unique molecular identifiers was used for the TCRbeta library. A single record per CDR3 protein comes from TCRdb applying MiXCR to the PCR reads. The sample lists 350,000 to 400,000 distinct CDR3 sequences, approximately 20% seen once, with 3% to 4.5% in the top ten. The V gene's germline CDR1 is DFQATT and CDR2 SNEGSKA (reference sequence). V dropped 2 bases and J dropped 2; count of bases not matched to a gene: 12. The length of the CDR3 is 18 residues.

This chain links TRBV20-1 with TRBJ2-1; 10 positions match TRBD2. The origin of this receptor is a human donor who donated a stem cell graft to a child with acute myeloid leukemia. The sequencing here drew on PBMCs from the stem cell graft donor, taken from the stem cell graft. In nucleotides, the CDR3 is TGCAGTGCTAGAATAGCAGCGGGAGGGCCACGGACCTACAATGAGCAGTTCTTC. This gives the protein CSARIAAGGPRTYNEQFF.